The 3 T cell receptor beta chains below were found in one sample sequenced in a study of T cell repertoires in cytomegalovirus infection. In TCRdb, the reads were re-called with MiXCR into one record per CDR3 protein. The sample shows 200,000 or so distinct CDR3 sequences, 35% to 40% of them seen only once. No antigen is known for these receptors. Sample: CD8+ T cells from cultured PBMCs, taken from culture after CMV antigen stimulation. The receptors derive from a human donor in good health (CMV status not recorded). Some clones in this sample may be carry-over from other donors' samples.

The chain uses TRBV29-1 and TRBJ2-7; D is undetermined. Germline V CDR1 and CDR2: SQVTM, ANQGSEA. This CDR3 spans 11 amino acids. Deletions cut 7 bases from V and 1 base from J, with 8 bases between. The CDR3 coding sequence is TGCAGCGATGCTAGTTCCTACGAGCAGTACTTC. Residues: CSDASSYEQYF.

CDR3 region: CASSIAEGSLYNEQFF. The CDR3 DNA follows: TGTGCCAGTAGTATAGCGGAGGGGTCTTTGTACAATGAGCAGTTCTTC. The chain carries TRBV19 and TRBJ2-1; perhaps TRBD2 as D (6 bases). Trimming took 1 base from V and 4 from J, leaving 14 bases between them. In germline, CDR1 is LNHDA, CDR2 SQIVND (reference sequence). The CDR3 has 16 residues.

The chain joins TRBV27 to TRBJ2-6, with 8 bases aligning to TRBD2. This CDR3 region has 17 residues. Germline-derived CDR1 and CDR2 are MNHEY and SMNVEV (reference sequence). With 7 bases clipped from V and 2 bases from J, the junction kept 10 bases outside the gene matches. The CDR3: CASTPGGEGAGANVLTF. Here the CDR3 DNA reads TGTGCCAGCACCCCCGGGGGGGAGGGCGCTGGGGCCAACGTCCTGACTTTC.